Listed below are T cell receptor beta chains from one sample, sequenced in a study of T cell repertoires in cytomegalovirus infection. TCRdb reanalysed the reads using MiXCR and keeps one entry per CDR3 protein. The sample records 480,000 or so distinct CDR3 sequences, around 11% being singletons. Sequenced material: PBMCs. These receptors were obtained from a human donor in good health (CMV status not recorded). Some clones in this sample may be carry-over from other donors' samples. The CDR3 runs from the conserved cysteine through the conserved F or W. A D gene is named only where the DNA matches it firmly. Where a row states a size, it is once, few, many or the class of an expanded clone; other rows omit it.

j_call | d_call | clone_size | v_call | cdr3_aa | cdr3_nt
TRBJ2-3 | TRBD1 | few | TRBV5-1 | CASSETGDLTDTQYF | TGCGCCAGCAGCGAAACAGGGGACCTCACAGATACGCAGTATTTT
TRBJ2-5 | TRBD2 | many | TRBV2 | CASRATWTSGRVETQYF | TGTGCCAGCAGGGCTACCTGGACTAGCGGGAGGGTAGAGACCCAGTACTTC
TRBJ2-1 | NA | few | TRBV6-4 | CASSEGDAPYNEQFF | TGTGCCAGCAGTGAAGGGGACGCCCCCTACAATGAGCAGTTCTTC
TRBJ2-5 | NA | many | TRBV7-9 | CASSPARVGRETQYF | TGTGCCAGCAGCCCCGCGCGGGTAGGGAGAGAGACCCAGTACTTC
TRBJ2-5 | TRBD2 | NA | TRBV5-1 | CASSLELAGSETQYF | TGCGCCAGCAGCTTGGAACTAGCGGGCTCAGAGACCCAGTACTTC
TRBJ2-3 | NA | NA | TRBV20-1 | CSARSTHTDTQYF | TGCAGTGCTAGAAGCACTCACACAGATACGCAGTATTTT
TRBJ1-1 | NA | few | TRBV25-1 | CASSDPTEAFF | TGTGCCAGCAGTGACCCCACTGAAGCTTTCTTT
TRBJ2-7 | TRBD1 | few | TRBV5-3 | CARSPRGYFGEQYF | TGTGCCAGAAGCCCCAGGGGGTACTTCGGCGAGCAGTACTTC
TRBJ1-1 | NA | many | TRBV7-2 | CASSAHAAMNTEAFF | TGTGCCAGCAGCGCCCATGCGGCGATGAACACTGAAGCTTTCTTT
TRBJ1-1 | NA | few | TRBV30 | CAWSQGRAEAFF | TGTGCCTGGAGTCAGGGCAGGGCTGAAGCTTTCTTT
TRBJ2-5 | TRBD2 | few | TRBV9 | CASSVVAGGQETQYF | TGTGCCAGCAGCGTAGTGGCGGGGGGCCAAGAGACCCAGTACTTC
TRBJ1-1 | TRBD1 | many | TRBV19 | CASTSGGQGQTEAFF | TGTGCCAGTACGAGCGGGGGACAGGGGCAGACTGAAGCTTTCTTT
TRBJ2-5 | NA | many | TRBV7-6 | CASSLADPKTQYF | TGTGCCAGCAGCTTAGCGGACCCAAAGACCCAGTACTTC
TRBJ2-7 | NA | many | TRBV5-1 | CASSPDGTYEQYF | TGCGCCAGCAGCCCGGACGGGACCTACGAGCAGTACTTC
TRBJ1-1 | NA | many | TRBV7-9 | CASSLSDKNTEAFF | TGTGCCAGCAGCTTATCTGACAAGAACACTGAAGCTTTCTTT
TRBJ2-3 | NA | many | TRBV29-1 | CSTGMADTQYF | TGCAGCACGGGGATGGCAGATACGCAGTATTTT
TRBJ2-2 | TRBD2 | many | TRBV4-1 | CASSQGGLAGVGTGELFF | TGCGCCAGCAGCCAAGGGGGACTAGCGGGAGTTGGGACCGGGGAGCTGTTTTTT
TRBJ2-1 | NA | NA | TRBV20-1 | CSARDRGAASYNEQFF | TGCAGTGCTAGAGATCGGGGGGCAGCCTCCTACAATGAGCAGTTCTTC
TRBJ2-7 | TRBD2 | many | TRBV2 | CASSGGLEAYEQYF | TGTGCCAGCAGCGGGGGACTAGAGGCCTACGAGCAGTACTTC
TRBJ2-2 | NA | NA | TRBV4-2 | CASSQGSQSGSGLNTGELFF | TGTGCCAGCAGCCAAGGATCTCAAAGCGGATCAGGGTTAAACACCGGGGAGCTGTTTTTT
TRBJ1-2 | TRBD1 | many | TRBV11-2 | CASSAGTGALYGYTF | TGTGCCAGCAGCGCGGGGACAGGGGCCCTCTATGGCTACACCTTC
TRBJ2-1 | NA | many | TRBV7-3 | CASSLIGTSSYNEQFF | TGTGCCAGCAGCTTAATAGGGACGAGCTCCTACAATGAGCAGTTCTTC
TRBJ1-1 | NA | many | TRBV7-2 | CASSDGWTEAFF | TGTGCCAGCAGTGATGGATGGACTGAAGCTTTCTTT
TRBJ2-3 | TRBD2 | many | TRBV5-6 | CASSFGGAGPTDTQYF | TGTGCCAGCAGCTTCGGGGGGGCGGGTCCCACAGATACGCAGTATTTT
TRBJ1-5 | NA | many | TRBV7-2 | CASSLDHGYGQPQHF | TGTGCCAGCAGCTTAGATCACGGGTACGGTCAGCCCCAGCATTTT
TRBJ2-7 | NA | NA | TRBV20-1 | CSARLPPDEQYF | TGCAGTGCTAGACTACCCCCGGACGAGCAGTACTTC
TRBJ1-6 | NA | few | TRBV6-1 | CASSVLEGRVENSPLHF | TGTGCCAGCAGTGTCCTCGAGGGCAGGGTAGAAAATTCACCCCTCCACTTT
TRBJ2-3 | TRBD1 | many | TRBV10-1 | CASRAGGPGDTQYF | TGCGCCAGCAGGGCAGGGGGCCCCGGTGATACGCAGTATTTT
TRBJ2-1 | NA | many | TRBV6-1 | CASSPLDGYYNEQFF | TGTGCCAGCAGTCCGCTAGACGGTTACTACAATGAGCAGTTCTTC
TRBJ2-7 | NA | many | TRBV7-8 | CASSLARASYEQYF | TGTGCCAGCAGCTTAGCGCGGGCTTCCTACGAGCAGTACTTC
TRBJ2-7 | NA | NA | TRBV6-5 | CASSYSPGYYEQYF | TGTGCCAGCAGTTACTCCCCTGGATACTACGAGCAGTACTTC
TRBJ2-1 | TRBD2 | once | TRBV28 | CASSPDGGSGAYNEQFF | TGTGCCAGCAGTCCTGACGGGGGTAGCGGGGCCTACAATGAGCAGTTCTTC
TRBJ1-3 | NA | many | TRBV7-2 | CASSLQAYGNTIYF | TGTGCCAGCAGCTTACAGGCGTACGGAAACACCATATATTTT
TRBJ2-6 | NA | many | TRBV30 | CAGQGGEGPSGANVLTF | TGTGCCGGTCAGGGGGGCGAAGGACCCTCTGGGGCCAACGTCCTGACTTTC
TRBJ1-5 | NA | many | TRBV10-2 | CASRMGQFNQPQHF | TGCGCCAGCCGGATGGGACAATTCAATCAGCCCCAGCATTTT
TRBJ2-1 | NA | many | TRBV10-2 | CASSVRGNEQFF | TGCGCCAGCAGTGTTAGGGGAAATGAGCAGTTCTTC
TRBJ2-1 | NA | NA | TRBV12-3/TRBV12-4 | CASSPLVYEQFF | TGTGCCAGCAGTCCACTAGTATATGAGCAGTTCTTC
TRBJ1-3 | NA | many | TRBV7-2 | CASSSQLSSGNTIYF | TGTGCCAGCAGTTCGCAGTTGAGCTCTGGAAACACCATATATTTT
TRBJ1-3 | NA | NA | TRBV12-5 | CASGGQTGNTIYF | TGTGCTAGTGGTGGACAGACCGGAAACACCATATATTTT
TRBJ2-5 | NA | many | TRBV5-1 | CASSSPGPQETQYF | TGCGCCAGCAGCTCCCCGGGACCCCAAGAGACCCAGTACTTC
TRBJ2-7 | TRBD2 | many | TRBV4-1 | CASRPVGGGHEQYF | TGCGCCAGCAGACCAGTCGGGGGGGGCCACGAGCAGTACTTC
TRBJ1-1 | TRBD1 | many | TRBV11-2 | CASSLGQGSTEAFF | TGTGCCAGCAGCTTAGGACAGGGGAGCACTGAAGCTTTCTTT
TRBJ1-3 | TRBD1 | many | TRBV28 | CASSPGTGHYTIYF | TGTGCCAGCAGTCCGGGGACAGGACATTACACCATATATTTT
TRBJ1-2 | TRBD1 | few | TRBV20-1 | CSARDRTGTTNYGYTF | TGCAGTGCTAGAGATCGGACAGGCACTACTAACTATGGCTACACCTTC
TRBJ1-5 | TRBD1 | many | TRBV20-1 | CSARLTDRANQPQHF | TGCAGTGCTAGATTGACGGACAGGGCCAATCAGCCCCAGCATTTT
TRBJ1-1 | NA | many | TRBV29-1 | CSVHETGGTEAFF | TGCAGCGTTCATGAGACGGGAGGGACTGAAGCTTTCTTT